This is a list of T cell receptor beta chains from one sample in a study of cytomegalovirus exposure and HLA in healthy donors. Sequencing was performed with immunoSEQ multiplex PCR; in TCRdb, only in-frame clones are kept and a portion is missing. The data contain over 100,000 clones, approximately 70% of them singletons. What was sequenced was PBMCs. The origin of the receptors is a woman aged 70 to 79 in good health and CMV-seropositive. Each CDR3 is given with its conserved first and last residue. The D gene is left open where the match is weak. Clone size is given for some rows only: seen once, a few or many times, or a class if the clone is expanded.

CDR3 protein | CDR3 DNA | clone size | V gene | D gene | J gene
CASSAEEGREQYF | TGTGCCAGCAGCGCTGAGGAGGGCCGCGAGCAGTACTTC | - | TRBV6-1 | - | TRBJ2-7
CASSSGDSGVGYTF | TGTGCCAGCAGCTCGGGGGACAGCGGAGTTGGCTACACCTTC | few | TRBV9 | TRBD1 | TRBJ1-2
CASSLALQGNEKLFF | TGCGCCAGCAGCTTGGCCTTACAGGGAAATGAAAAACTGTTTTTT | - | TRBV5-1 | - | TRBJ1-4
CASSEQGIDYGYTF | TGTGCCAGCAGTGAACAGGGCATAGACTATGGCTACACCTTC | once | TRBV2 | - | TRBJ1-2
CSVEIQELNYGYTF | TGCAGCGTTGAAATACAGGAATTAAACTATGGCTACACCTTC | - | TRBV29-1 | - | TRBJ1-2
CASSEVAGITNQPQHF | TGTGCCAGCAGTGAAGTAGCAGGGATAACAAATCAGCCCCAGCATTTT | - | TRBV2 | - | TRBJ1-5
CASSLSGGPQETQYF | TGTGCCAGCAGCCTTAGCGGGGGGCCGCAAGAGACCCAGTACTTC | once | TRBV7-2 | TRBD2 | TRBJ2-5
CASSLGTGFAEAFF | TGTGCCAGCAGCTTAGGGACAGGGTTCGCTGAAGCTTTCTTT | - | TRBV7-9 | TRBD1 | TRBJ1-1
CASSPLAGGAGNEQFF | TGTGCCAGCTCACCCCTAGCCGGGGGGGCCGGCAATGAGCAGTTCTTC | - | TRBV18 | TRBD2 | TRBJ2-1
CASSPWGTQETQYF | TGTGCCAGCAGCCCATGGGGGACTCAAGAGACCCAGTACTTC | - | TRBV2 | - | TRBJ2-5
CAIISATGGRVNTEAFF | TGTGCCATCATATCCGCGACAGGGGGCAGGGTGAACACTGAAGCTTTCTTT | - | TRBV2 | TRBD1 | TRBJ1-1
CASQSLGSLTYEQYF | TGTGCCAGCCAATCGTTGGGCAGTTTAACCTACGAGCAGTACTTC | - | TRBV27 | - | TRBJ2-7
CSVSTGGVPYEQYF | TGCAGCGTTTCGACAGGGGGAGTCCCATACGAGCAGTACTTC | - | TRBV29-1 | TRBD1 | TRBJ2-7
CASSDEVNTEAFF | TGTGCCAGCAGTGATGAGGTGAACACTGAAGCTTTCTTT | - | TRBV2 | - | TRBJ1-1
CASTFAQSTNEKLFF | TGTGCCAGCACCTTCGCACAGTCAACTAATGAAAAACTGTTTTTT | - | TRBV6-6 | - | TRBJ1-4
CASSQDRLAGGRDTQYF | TGCGCCAGCAGCCAAGATAGGCTAGCGGGGGGTCGAGATACGCAGTATTTT | - | TRBV4-1 | TRBD2 | TRBJ2-3
CASSWDRSYEQYF | TGTGCCAGCAGTTGGGACAGGTCCTACGAGCAGTACTTC | - | TRBV6-6 | TRBD1 | TRBJ2-7
CASSRDFRETQYF | TGTGCCAGCAGCCGAGACTTTCGAGAGACCCAGTACTTC | few | TRBV11-1 | - | TRBJ2-5
CASSPAGTGIYEQYF | TGTGCCAGCAGTCCAGCCGGGACAGGGATTTACGAGCAGTACTTC | - | TRBV6-5 | TRBD1 | TRBJ2-7
CASSSALAGGHEQFF | TGCGCCAGCAGCTCGGCACTAGCGGGGGGGCATGAGCAGTTCTTC | - | TRBV5-1 | TRBD2 | TRBJ2-1
CASSPQALQSYEQYF | TGTGCCAGCAGTCCCCAGGCTCTACAATCCTACGAGCAGTACTTC | - | TRBV28 | - | TRBJ2-7
CATSRDSGLAGAGELFF | TGTGCCACCAGCAGAGACTCGGGACTAGCGGGCGCCGGGGAGCTGTTTTTT | - | TRBV15 | TRBD2 | TRBJ2-2
CASSPQGARQETQYF | TGTGCCAGCAGCCCACAGGGGGCACGCCAAGAGACCCAGTACTTC | few | TRBV7-9 | TRBD1 | TRBJ2-5
CAWSINRGEKLFF | TGTGCCTGGAGCATCAACAGGGGTGAAAAACTGTTTTTT | once | TRBV30 | TRBD1 | TRBJ1-4
CASSITFQGQTEKLFF | TGTGCCAGTAGTATTACTTTCCAGGGACAGACTGAAAAACTGTTTTTT | - | TRBV19 | TRBD1 | TRBJ1-4
CSVSRGGEAFF | TGCAGCGTTTCGAGGGGGGGCGAAGCTTTCTTT | few | TRBV29-1 | - | TRBJ1-1
CAINSGGRAETQYF | TGTGCCATCAACTCCGGCGGCAGGGCCGAGACCCAGTACTTC | once | TRBV10-3 | - | TRBJ2-5
CAISGTSTDPNYGYTF | TGTGCCATCAGTGGGACATCTACCGACCCTAACTATGGCTACACCTTC | - | TRBV10-3 | - | TRBJ1-2
CASSPRDTSYEQYF | TGTGCCAGCAGTCCCCGGGACACCTCCTACGAGCAGTACTTC | once | TRBV6-6 | - | TRBJ2-7
CASSQVAGSSYEQYF | TGTGCCAGCAGCCAAGTAGCGGGGAGCTCCTACGAGCAGTACTTC | - | TRBV4-2 | TRBD2 | TRBJ2-7
CASSTGNTEAFF | TGTGCCAGCAGTACAGGGAACACTGAAGCTTTCTTT | - | TRBV6-5 | - | TRBJ1-1
CAWNRDLTSGGAGTQYF | TGTGCCTGGAATAGGGATCTTACTAGCGGGGGGGCCGGGACCCAGTACTTC | - | TRBV30 | TRBD2 | TRBJ2-5
CATVNLAGGRISTDTQYF | TGCGCCACCGTCAACCTAGCGGGGGGGCGTATCAGCACAGATACGCAGTATTTT | once | TRBV10-1 | TRBD2 | TRBJ2-3
CSAGGGQPQHF | TGCAGTGCTGGGGGGGGGCAGCCCCAGCATTTT | - | TRBV20-1 | - | TRBJ1-5
CASSPQGTEAFF | TGTGCCAGCAGCCCCCAGGGAACTGAAGCTTTCTTT | - | TRBV7-6 | - | TRBJ1-1
CASSLSGSTGELFF | TGTGCCAGCAGCTTATCCGGGAGCACCGGGGAGCTGTTTTTT | once | TRBV7-6 | - | TRBJ2-2